These 10 T cell receptor beta chains share one sample of origin, sequenced in a study of T cells in Graves' hyperthyroidism and ophthalmopathy. RNA transcripts served as the template for amplifying TCR beta CDR3 regions. HTBI primers were used for first-round RT-PCR of the TCR CDR3. TCRdb fed the multiplex PCR reads into MiXCR, producing one record per CDR3 protein. This table has fewer than 350,000 distinct CDR3 sequences, roughly 19% appearing once. Sequencing input: blood. The source is a man aged 50 to 60 with Graves' ophthalmopathy.

At least ten counts were recorded for this clonotype. CDR3 in amino acids: CASILGQGVAGANVLTF. The DNA of the CDR3 is TGTGCCAGCATCCTGGGACAGGGGGTGGCTGGGGCCAACGTCCTGACTTTC. The chain employs TRBV11-2 and TRBJ2-6, with 11 nucleotides matching TRBD1. Trimming cost V 7 bases and J 2 bases; bases outside gene matches: 7. Germline-derived CDR1 and CDR2 are SGHAT and FQNNGV. This CDR3 has 17 residues.

The V gene is TRBV10-1, the J gene TRBJ2-1; 11 nucleotides agree with TRBD2. The V segment lost 3 bases and the J segment 5 bases; nucleotides outside the gene matches: 3. The CDR3 covers 15 residues. Germline V CDR1 and CDR2: WNHNN, SYGVQD (reference sequence). CDR3 bases: TGCGCCAGCAGTGATAGCGGGAGGGCTAACAATGAGCAGTTCTTC. Protein sequence: CASSDSGRANNEQFF.

The genes are TRBV20-1 and TRBJ2-4, with D uncertain. The CDR3 length is 11 residues. V was clipped by 8 bases and J by 2 bases, with 7 bases between them. The germline V gene has CDR1 DFQATT and CDR2 SNEGSKA (reference sequence). The CDR3 reads CSPFSKNIQYF. CDR3 coding DNA: TGCAGTCCTTTCTCCAAAAACATTCAGTACTTC.

The chain carries TRBV9 and TRBJ2-7, with D hard to call. Between the trimmed V and J ends, which lost 0 bases and 0 bases, there was a span of 7 bases. This CDR3 is built from 14 residues. CDR1 SGDLS and CDR2 YYNGEE come from the germline V gene. CDR3 region: CASSVEGTSYEQYF. The CDR3, as DNA: TGTGCCAGCAGCGTAGAAGGAACCTCCTACGAGCAGTACTTC.

This clonotype was counted at least ten times. This chain uses TRBV12-5 with TRBJ2-5; the match to TRBD2 covers 14 bases. This CDR3 comprises 17 residues. J was trimmed by 5 bases and V by 6 bases; bases with no gene match: 11. Per the germline V gene, CDR1 is LGHNT and CDR2 is FRNRAP. CDR3 nucleotides: TGTGCTAGTGGCTCCGGGACTAGCGGGAGAGGGGGGGAGACCCAGTACTTC. It specifies CASGSGTSGRGGETQYF.

The chain recombines TRBV6-1 with TRBJ1-2; 8 bases are shared with TRBD1. The J segment lost 3 bases and the V segment lost 5 bases, leaving 8 bases of the junction unmatched. Germline CDR1 reads MNHNS; CDR2 reads SASEGT. The CDR3 sequence is 15 residues long. The CDR3 DNA sequence: TGTGCCAGCAGTTGGACAGGGAAAGGGGACTATGGCTACACCTTC. It yields the protein CASSWTGKGDYGYTF.

This clonotype was seen a handful of times. The chain uses TRBV12-3 or TRBV12-4 and TRBJ1-3, with D unclear. The CDR3 has 14 amino acids. Trimming shortened V by 5 bases and J by 7 bases, and 15 bases separated the two germline ends. The CDR3 DNA sequence: TGTGCCAGCAGTGGCGGATCGGGGTATAACACCATATATTTT. Translating gives CASSGGSGYNTIYF.

There are a few counts of this clonotype. The J gene is TRBJ2-3, the V gene TRBV9, with D uncertain. This CDR3 has 14 amino acids. Germline CDR1 reads SGDLS; CDR2 reads YYNGEE. The V end lost 0 bases, the J end lost 2 bases, and 7 bases lay between the germline ends. The DNA of the CDR3 is TGTGCCAGCAGCGTAGAAGGTACCACAGATACGCAGTATTTT. This codes for CASSVEGTTDTQYF.

Regarding this clonotype: Mismatch with germline at one junction end may stem from a read error. This sequence joins TRBV13 and TRBJ2-1; 8 positions match TRBD2. Germline V lookup: CDR1 PRHDT, CDR2 FYEKMQ (reference sequence). CDR3 length: 13 amino acids. The CDR3 protein is CASSREGRNEQFF. In DNA, the CDR3 is TGCGCCAGCAGTCGGGAGGGACGGAATGAGCAGTTCTTC.

This clonotype was picked up many times. V and J are TRBV29-1 and TRBJ2-7, with D maybe TRBD1 (6 bases). In germline, CDR1 is SQVTM, CDR2 ANQGSEA. Trimming stripped 5 bases from V and 0 bases from J, with 17 bases between. This CDR3 region has 15 residues. CDR3 sequence: CSVRAGTPNSYEQYF. The CDR3 DNA reads as TGCAGCGTTCGAGCAGGGACACCCAACTCCTACGAGCAGTACTTC.